The sample holds a few counts of the clone carrying this TCR beta chain. The germline gives CDR1 SGHNT, CDR2 YYREEE (reference sequence). The CDR3 length is 16 residues. V lost 6 bases, J lost 0 bases, and 16 bases lay in between. Vbeta (60) and Jbeta (13) primers were used in the PCR. Repertoires were generated with immunoSEQ multiplex PCR, while TCRdb's copy carries only in-frame clones and drops some. The sample carries 130,000 to 150,000 clones, about 73% recorded once. These data come from a study of cytomegalovirus exposure and HLA in healthy donors. This chain connects TRBV5-4 to TRBJ2-1; D perhaps matches TRBD2 (6 bases). The sequence was obtained from a man aged 40-49 years in good health and CMV-seropositive. Sequenced: PBMCs. CDR3 DNA: TGTGCCAGCACCCCTGAGCGGGTAGACTCCTACAATGAGCAGTTCTTC. This sequence encodes CASTPERVDSYNEQFF.